This T cell receptor beta chain was profiled in a study of TIL therapy for anti-PD-1-resistant metastatic lung cancer (dated by TCRdb to 2020 to 2022). About the study as a whole: Enrolled patients had a median age of 54 years (range about 35-85) and a median tumor PD-L1 proportion score of less than 7.5%. The cohort was composed predominantly of lung adenocarcinoma, with a handful of EGFR-mutant and two ALK-rearranged tumors included, and half of patients were identified as current or former smokers. A median non-synonymous tumor mutation burden of approximately 1.5 mutations per megabase was determined across the cohort by whole-exome sequencing. Clonotypes were tracked across tumor, expanded TIL product and serial blood samples by T cell receptor beta sequencing of tumor and peripheral blood. Study-wide conclusions, independent of this receptor: The study protocol defined all tumor marker inferences as exploratory. The cohort was highly selected, with more treatment-naive, never-smoker and oncogene-addicted patients than typical, limiting generalizability. Higher clonality and lower diversity were observed in expanded TIL cultures than in baseline intratumoral T cells (median clonality roughly 6.3% vs 31%, p < 0.0001). TIL culture showed high clonal turnover, with many enriched product clones undetected in the baseline tumor, suggesting clonal contraction rather than faithful expansion.

Relative to germline, V is missing 3 bases and J is missing 2 bases, with 6 bases of the junction outside any gene match. The CDR3, cysteine through phenylalanine, is 17 amino acids long. Of the read, only the CDR3 DNA is kept; its 51 bases are in frame from base 1. CDR1 SGHNT and CDR2 YYREEE were looked up in the germline V gene (reference sequence). As to this clone: Its antigen is still unknown. Per-base qualities were not stored, and no clone one base away is much larger.

The sample's time point, from its label and the paper: pre-treatment sample, taken before nivolumab and TIL therapy. Baseline tumor samples were excised metastases, mostly pleural nodules or supraclavicular lymph nodes, from the same resection used to grow TIL. Tumors were collected before any PD-1/PD-L1 blockade, after which patients were given nivolumab, and patients who progressed were given lymphodepletion, an infusion of expanded TIL and IL-2. Adults with stage 4 NSCLC were enrolled in a dual-center phase I trial from 2017 to January 2020. The samples were drawn from an open-label, single-arm phase I trial testing tumor-infiltrating lymphocyte therapy combined with nivolumab in advanced non-small cell lung cancer. Portions of each resected tumor were snap-frozen in liquid nitrogen and were stored at -80 degrees C. Using laser-capture macrodissection, tumor regions of interest were selected on H&E sections, then pulverized into approximately 14 mg aliquots and extracted using Qiagen Allprep kits.

TCR beta CDR3 regions were amplified from genomic DNA with the immunoSEQ v3 hsTCRB kit using bias-controlled multiplex PCR. TCR libraries were sequenced on an Illumina NextSeq 500 to around 2.2 million read pairs for survey level or roughly 5-6.5 million for deep level. In the authors' own workflow: V, D and J genes were assigned, non-productive sequences were removed, and clonality was reported by immunoSEQ Analyzer software. Repertoires were compared using productive Simpson clonality and Morisita overlap index of productive TRB rearrangements between infused TIL and blood. TCRdb retrieved this table from immuneACCESS and kept in-frame rearrangements only. Not all clones are present; in checked studies, unresolved V genes account for under half, and no reason is known for the remainder. V and J calls and clone size are copied from that table; D and trimming were computed from the DNA. The sample table holds about 50,000 clones, of which about two thirds were seen once. The top ten clonotypes cover roughly 6% of the sample.

The clonotype was recovered from a person aged 25 to 79 with non-small cell lung cancer. The sequencing here drew on tumor tissue, taken at baseline. The rearrangement joined TRBV5-4 to TRBJ2-3, with 13 bases in between that match TRBD2. The CDR3 is CASSSTSGGPPTDTQYF. The DNA sequence reads TGTGCCAGCAGCTCGACTAGCGGGGGGCCTCCCACAGATACGCAGTATTTT.